This TCR beta chain was found in a study of cytomegalovirus exposure and HLA in healthy donors. Germline loops: CDR1 PRHDT, CDR2 FYEKMQ (reference sequence). The CDR3 is 15 amino acids. V was clipped by 1 base and J by 1 base, with 10 bases between them. On this clone itself: Its specificity is not known.

The PCR was carried out with 60 Vbeta primers and 13 Jbeta primers. Sequencing used immunoSEQ multiplex PCR; TCRdb keeps in-frame clones, though not all of them. Among 80,000 to 100,000 clones listed, roughly 83% were seen once. General study findings and limits: Researchers had no immune exposure information except CMV serostatus available. A previous analysis found most TCR beta V segments productive roughly 90% or roughly 30% of the time.

The clonotype was recovered from a male donor in good health and CMV-seropositive. Sequenced: PBMCs. The chain has TRBV13 and TRBJ1-1; no definite D call. The chain's CDR3 is CASSLVGWRNTEAFF. The CDR3 DNA reads as TGTGCCAGCAGCTTAGTAGGTTGGAGGAACACTGAAGCTTTCTTT.